These T cell receptor beta chains were read from a single sample in a study of T cells after yellow fever vaccination. MiXCR, run by TCRdb on the 5' RACE reads, gives a single entry per CDR3 protein. The sample lists a few hundred thousand distinct CDR3 sequences, 8.5% to 10% occurring once. Sequencing was performed on PBMCs, taken on the day of the first yellow fever vaccination. Receptor source: a man aged 18 to 35 who received the YFV17D yellow fever vaccine. The CDR3 runs from the conserved cysteine through the conserved F or W. The D gene is left open where the match is weak. The size of a clone is reported for some rows only, either as once, few or many, or as a class for expanded clones.

j_gene: TRBJ2-7
v_gene: TRBV6-2/TRBV6-3
d_gene: NA
abundance: few
CDR3nt: TGTGCCAGCAGTTACCTGCCACTAGCTGGGGTAGGGGAGCAGTACTTC
CDR3aa: CASSYLPLAGVGEQYF

j_gene: TRBJ2-2
v_gene: TRBV5-1
d_gene: NA
abundance: few
CDR3nt: TGCGCCAGCAGCCCAGGACGACCCAACACCGGGGAGCTGTTTTTT
CDR3aa: CASSPGRPNTGELFF

j_gene: TRBJ2-1
v_gene: TRBV7-3
d_gene: NA
abundance: NA
CDR3nt: TGTGCCAGCAGCTTAACCCGAGGTGACTACAATGAGCAGTTCTTC
CDR3aa: CASSLTRGDYNEQFF

j_gene: TRBJ1-2
v_gene: TRBV5-1
d_gene: TRBD1
abundance: many
CDR3nt: TGCGCCAGCACGGCGGGACAGTTCTATGGCTACACCTTC
CDR3aa: CASTAGQFYGYTF

j_gene: TRBJ2-5
v_gene: TRBV7-2
d_gene: NA
abundance: few
CDR3nt: TGTGCCAGCAGCGAAAAGAGCAAGCGGAGGCCCGAGACCCAGTACTTC
CDR3aa: CASSEKSKRRPETQYF

j_gene: TRBJ2-5
v_gene: TRBV4-1
d_gene: NA
abundance: few
CDR3nt: TGCGCCAGCAGCCATTGGGGGCGTAGGGAGACCCAGTACTTC
CDR3aa: CASSHWGRRETQYF

j_gene: TRBJ2-3
v_gene: TRBV21-1
d_gene: NA
abundance: NA
CDR3nt: TGTGCCAGCAGCAAAGCGCTGGCAGATACGCAGTATTTT
CDR3aa: CASSKALADTQYF

j_gene: TRBJ1-1
v_gene: TRBV5-1
d_gene: NA
abundance: few
CDR3nt: TGCGCCAGCAGTAAGGATCGGGACACTGAAGCTTTCTTT
CDR3aa: CASSKDRDTEAFF

j_gene: TRBJ2-3
v_gene: TRBV5-1
d_gene: TRBD1
abundance: NA
CDR3nt: TGCGCCAGCAGCGATGGACAGGGGGGCGATACGCAGTATTTT
CDR3aa: CASSDGQGGDTQYF

j_gene: TRBJ1-2
v_gene: TRBV10-2
d_gene: NA
abundance: NA
CDR3nt: TGCGCCAGCAGTGAGGTGATCCGGGGGCCTCATGGCTACACCTTC
CDR3aa: CASSEVIRGPHGYTF

j_gene: TRBJ2-4
v_gene: TRBV6-1
d_gene: NA
abundance: few
CDR3nt: TGTGCCAGCAAGGGGTTAGCCAAAAACATTCAGTACTTC
CDR3aa: CASKGLAKNIQYF

j_gene: TRBJ2-7
v_gene: TRBV5-5
d_gene: TRBD1
abundance: many
CDR3nt: TGTGCCAGCCAGCCGGGACAGACCACCTACGAGCAGTACTTC
CDR3aa: CASQPGQTTYEQYF

j_gene: TRBJ1-1
v_gene: TRBV20-1
d_gene: NA
abundance: NA
CDR3nt: TGCAGTGCTAGAGACCCCTGGACGGTGAACACTGAAGCTTTCTTT
CDR3aa: CSARDPWTVNTEAFF

j_gene: TRBJ2-1
v_gene: TRBV7-9
d_gene: TRBD2
abundance: many
CDR3nt: TGTGCCAGCAGCTTAGTAAAACTAGCGGGGGATCATGAGCAGTTCTTC
CDR3aa: CASSLVKLAGDHEQFF

j_gene: TRBJ2-2
v_gene: TRBV7-2
d_gene: NA
abundance: few
CDR3nt: TGTGCCAGCACCCAGTCGAGGCCCCCCACCGGGGAGCTGTTTTTT
CDR3aa: CASTQSRPPTGELFF

j_gene: TRBJ1-1
v_gene: TRBV5-1
d_gene: NA
abundance: NA
CDR3nt: TGCGCCAGCACCTCCGGGCCGAACACTGAAGCTTTCTTT
CDR3aa: CASTSGPNTEAFF

j_gene: TRBJ1-1
v_gene: TRBV10-1
d_gene: NA
abundance: NA
CDR3nt: TGCGCCAGCAGTGACAGGATGAACACTGAAGCTTTCTTT
CDR3aa: CASSDRMNTEAFF

j_gene: TRBJ2-3
v_gene: TRBV10-3
d_gene: TRBD1
abundance: few
CDR3nt: TGTGCCATCAGTGAAGTCAGGGGGCTAACAGATACGCAGTATTTT
CDR3aa: CAISEVRGLTDTQYF

j_gene: TRBJ2-2
v_gene: TRBV5-1
d_gene: TRBD2
abundance: many
CDR3nt: TGCGCCAGCAGCTCCGGACTAGCGGGGAACACCGGGGAGCTGTTTTTT
CDR3aa: CASSSGLAGNTGELFF

j_gene: TRBJ2-5
v_gene: TRBV3-1
d_gene: NA
abundance: few
CDR3nt: TGTGCCAGCAGCCTCACCGCCAGCGGGCAAGAGACCCAGTACTTC
CDR3aa: CASSLTASGQETQYF

j_gene: TRBJ2-5
v_gene: TRBV29-1
d_gene: TRBD2
abundance: NA
CDR3nt: TGCAGCTTCAAGCGGGGGCTGCTGGAGACCCAGTACTTC
CDR3aa: CSFKRGLLETQYF

j_gene: TRBJ2-6
v_gene: TRBV20-1
d_gene: NA
abundance: NA
CDR3nt: TGCAGTGCTATTGCTTTCTCTGGGGCCAACGTCCTGACTTTC
CDR3aa: CSAIAFSGANVLTF

j_gene: TRBJ1-5
v_gene: TRBV5-1
d_gene: NA
abundance: many
CDR3nt: TGCGCCAGCAGCTACGTTCTGTCCGTCCCTCCTAGACGGCCCCAGCATTTT
CDR3aa: CASSYVLSVPPRRPQHF

j_gene: TRBJ2-1
v_gene: TRBV3-1
d_gene: NA
abundance: few
CDR3nt: TGTGCCAGCAGCCAAAATAGCGATTACAATGAGCAGTTCTTC
CDR3aa: CASSQNSDYNEQFF

j_gene: TRBJ1-1
v_gene: TRBV5-1
d_gene: TRBD1
abundance: few
CDR3nt: TGCGCCAGCAGTTTGGAGGGGGCGTCTGGGGGTGAAGCTTTCTTT
CDR3aa: CASSLEGASGGEAFF

j_gene: TRBJ2-3
v_gene: TRBV4-3
d_gene: TRBD2
abundance: many
CDR3nt: TGCGCCAGCAGCCAAACCCCGTCAAGCGGGGGGCCGCAGTATTTT
CDR3aa: CASSQTPSSGGPQYF

j_gene: TRBJ1-1
v_gene: TRBV7-9
d_gene: NA
abundance: few
CDR3nt: TGTGCCAGCAGCGAAGTGGCATATACTGAAGCTTTCTTT
CDR3aa: CASSEVAYTEAFF

j_gene: TRBJ1-3
v_gene: TRBV9
d_gene: NA
abundance: few
CDR3nt: TGTGCCAGCAGCACATCGGGATCCTCTGGAAACACCATATATTTT
CDR3aa: CASSTSGSSGNTIYF

j_gene: TRBJ2-7
v_gene: TRBV29-1
d_gene: TRBD1
abundance: few
CDR3nt: TGCAGCGTTGGACTAGGACAGGGGGCAATAAACGAGCAGTACTTC
CDR3aa: CSVGLGQGAINEQYF

j_gene: TRBJ2-2
v_gene: TRBV5-1
d_gene: TRBD1
abundance: many
CDR3nt: TGCGCCAGCAGCTTTCAGGGGGCCGGAAGCACCGGGGAGCTGTTTTTT
CDR3aa: CASSFQGAGSTGELFF

j_gene: TRBJ2-5
v_gene: TRBV7-8
d_gene: NA
abundance: NA
CDR3nt: TGTGCCAGCAGCCTTCGGGCCCGAGGGGAGACCCAGTACTTC
CDR3aa: CASSLRARGETQYF

j_gene: TRBJ2-7
v_gene: TRBV7-6
d_gene: NA
abundance: NA
CDR3nt: TGTGCCAGCAGCTTATTCGGGGGCGCAGCCTACGAGCAGTACTTC
CDR3aa: CASSLFGGAAYEQYF

j_gene: TRBJ2-1
v_gene: TRBV29-1
d_gene: TRBD1
abundance: many
CDR3nt: TGCGCGACAGGGAGCTCCTACAATGAGCAGTTCTTC
CDR3aa: CATGSSYNEQFF

j_gene: TRBJ2-2
v_gene: TRBV7-2
d_gene: NA
abundance: NA
CDR3nt: TGTGCCAGCAGCCTGCTATCCGGGGGCACCGGGGAGCTGTTTTTT
CDR3aa: CASSLLSGGTGELFF

j_gene: TRBJ1-1
v_gene: TRBV5-4
d_gene: NA
abundance: few
CDR3nt: TGTGCCAGCAGCCCGGACAGTAGGACTGAAGCTTTCTTT
CDR3aa: CASSPDSRTEAFF

j_gene: TRBJ1-4
v_gene: TRBV18
d_gene: NA
abundance: many
CDR3nt: TGTGCCAGCTCACCACCCGGCGGAATTAATGAAAAACTGTTTTTT
CDR3aa: CASSPPGGINEKLFF

j_gene: TRBJ1-1
v_gene: TRBV12-3/TRBV12-4
d_gene: TRBD1
abundance: few
CDR3nt: TGTGCCAGCAGACCAGGGACAGCCGGCCCTGAAGCTTTCTTT
CDR3aa: CASRPGTAGPEAFF

j_gene: TRBJ2-1
v_gene: TRBV14
d_gene: NA
abundance: many
CDR3nt: TGTGCCAGCAGCCAAGCGGGGTCATACGATGAGCAGTTCTTC
CDR3aa: CASSQAGSYDEQFF

j_gene: TRBJ1-5
v_gene: TRBV7-2
d_gene: NA
abundance: few
CDR3nt: TGTGCCAGCAGCTTAATTCCAGGGGTTCTGACTCAGCCCCAGCATTTT
CDR3aa: CASSLIPGVLTQPQHF

j_gene: TRBJ1-6
v_gene: TRBV7-2
d_gene: NA
abundance: few
CDR3nt: TGTGCCAGCAGCGGCCGGGGTCTCTATAATTCACCCCTCCACTTT
CDR3aa: CASSGRGLYNSPLHF

j_gene: TRBJ2-3
v_gene: TRBV5-1
d_gene: NA
abundance: NA
CDR3nt: TGCGCCAGCAGCTTGCGGGACCCCTTCACAGATACGCAGTATTTT
CDR3aa: CASSLRDPFTDTQYF

j_gene: TRBJ1-1
v_gene: TRBV12-3/TRBV12-4
d_gene: NA
abundance: few
CDR3nt: TGTGCCAGCAGTTTAGAGGGGCCCGCTGAAGCTTTCTTT
CDR3aa: CASSLEGPAEAFF

j_gene: TRBJ2-2
v_gene: TRBV6-4
d_gene: NA
abundance: few
CDR3nt: TGTGCCAGCAGTTGGGAGTCGGGGGCGAACGGGGAGCTGTTTTTT
CDR3aa: CASSWESGANGELFF

j_gene: TRBJ2-2
v_gene: TRBV5-1
d_gene: NA
abundance: NA
CDR3nt: TGCGCCAGCAGCTTTACGGATATCACCGGGGAGCTGTTTTTT
CDR3aa: CASSFTDITGELFF

j_gene: TRBJ2-5
v_gene: TRBV28
d_gene: TRBD2
abundance: few
CDR3nt: TGTGCCAGCAGTTCTTTTTCAGCGGGGGGAGAGACCCAGTACTTC
CDR3aa: CASSSFSAGGETQYF

j_gene: TRBJ2-3
v_gene: TRBV28
d_gene: TRBD1
abundance: NA
CDR3nt: TGTGCCAGCACCTTGTATCGCCAGGGGGCGCAGAGAACAGATACGCAGTATTTT
CDR3aa: CASTLYRQGAQRTDTQYF

j_gene: TRBJ2-3
v_gene: TRBV12-3/TRBV12-4
d_gene: TRBD1
abundance: few
CDR3nt: TGTGCCAGCAGTCGTCAGGGGGTAAGCACAGATACGCAGTATTTT
CDR3aa: CASSRQGVSTDTQYF

j_gene: TRBJ2-5
v_gene: TRBV6-1
d_gene: NA
abundance: NA
CDR3nt: TGTGCCAGCAGCACCGACTTGGGGGTTGGAGAGACCCAGTACTTC
CDR3aa: CASSTDLGVGETQYF

j_gene: TRBJ2-3
v_gene: TRBV9
d_gene: NA
abundance: many
CDR3nt: TGTGCCAGCAGCTTGGGTGTGGCCCCCTCAACAGATACGCAGTATTTT
CDR3aa: CASSLGVAPSTDTQYF

j_gene: TRBJ2-3
v_gene: TRBV29-1
d_gene: TRBD2
abundance: many
CDR3nt: TGCAGCGCCTGGCTGCGGGGGGCAGAAGATACGCAGTATTTT
CDR3aa: CSAWLRGAEDTQYF

j_gene: TRBJ2-3
v_gene: TRBV3-1
d_gene: TRBD2
abundance: few
CDR3nt: TGTGCCAGCAGCCAAGATCAGCTAGCGGGGGCTCAAGATACGCAGTATTTT
CDR3aa: CASSQDQLAGAQDTQYF

j_gene: TRBJ1-6
v_gene: TRBV20-1
d_gene: NA
abundance: NA
CDR3nt: TGCAGTGCTTCCGGGACCGCGAATTCACCCCTCCACTTT
CDR3aa: CSASGTANSPLHF

j_gene: TRBJ1-6
v_gene: TRBV6-2/TRBV6-3
d_gene: TRBD1
abundance: NA
CDR3nt: TGTGCCAGCAGTGCGACAGGGCCCGGTTCACCCCTCCACTTT
CDR3aa: CASSATGPGSPLHF

j_gene: TRBJ1-2
v_gene: TRBV6-5
d_gene: NA
abundance: few
CDR3nt: TGTGCCAGCAGTTATAGGGGGAGGGATGGCTACACCTTC
CDR3aa: CASSYRGRDGYTF

j_gene: TRBJ1-4
v_gene: TRBV19
d_gene: NA
abundance: NA
CDR3nt: TGTGCCAGTAGTATTACAGATATTAATGAAAAACTGTTTTTT
CDR3aa: CASSITDINEKLFF